The 2 T cell receptor beta chains below all came from one sample that was sequenced in a study of blood T cells in healthy people across ages. A second roughly 6 to 12 cycle PCR used barcoded and J-beta primers. In TCRdb, the 5' RACE reads were re-called with MiXCR into one record per CDR3 protein. The sample holds some 710,000 distinct CDR3 sequences, about a fifth seen once. Sequenced input: blood. These receptor sequences come from a man in his 70s in good health.

This clonotype was seen a few times. V usage is TRBV3-1 and J usage is TRBJ2-1; 8 bases are shared with TRBD2. CDR1 is LGHDT, CDR2 YNNKEL, per germline (reference sequence). This CDR3 region has 15 residues. Trimming removed 2 bases from V and 6 bases from J; junction bases left unmatched: 6. The CDR3 loop reads CASSQLAGGANEQFF. The CDR3 nucleotides are TGTGCCAGCAGCCAACTGGCCGGGGGGGCCAATGAGCAGTTCTTC.

This clonotype has just a few counts. The chain recombines TRBV29-1 with TRBJ2-3; possible D gene TRBD1, 5 bases. The CDR3 loop spans 13 amino acids. Trimming took 4 bases from V and 1 from J, leaving 9 bases between them. CDR1 SQVTM and CDR2 ANQGSEA come from the germline V gene. The CDR3 loop reads CSVAIQGTDTQYF. Written as DNA, the CDR3 is TGCAGCGTTGCTATACAGGGCACAGATACGCAGTATTTT.